The T cell receptor beta chain described here comes from a study of cytomegalovirus exposure and HLA in healthy donors. Study-wide points: Researchers catalogued around 150 TCR beta chains as cytomegalovirus-associated. What a later analysis showed was that several of the most significant clusters appeared linked to common viral pathogens. In a later analysis, HLA-associated beta chains showed higher expansion and lower generation probabilities than comparable chains. Accurate prediction of HLA-A and HLA-B alleles (for most subjects) was reportedly achieved from TCR beta sequences.

With respect to this clone: Its antigen is as yet unknown.

This PCR relied on a set of 60 Vbeta primers and 13 Jbeta primers. The repertoire was sequenced with immunoSEQ multiplex PCR; TCRdb's copy has only in-frame clones and lacks some. The table includes about 200,000 clones, about 80% detected once. The germline V gene encodes CDR1 SGHVS and CDR2 FQNEAQ. J gave up 7 bases and V 5 bases, and 7 bases lay outside the gene matches. The CDR3 has 15 amino acids. This clonotype was sampled from a woman in her twenties or thirties in good health and CMV-seropositive. The sequencing input was PBMCs. This chain uses TRBV7-8 with TRBJ1-6, with 8 bases aligning to TRBD1. CDR3 nucleotides: TGTGCCAGCAGCATCTCGACAGGGGAGAATTCACCCCTCCACTTT. Residues: CASSISTGENSPLHF.